The rows below give T cell receptor beta chains drawn from one sample of a study of blood T cell repertoires in COVID-19. Method: immunoSEQ multiplex PCR; TCRdb's copy keeps in-frame clones and lacks some. The table has about 190,000 clones, around 80% seen once. Specimen: peripheral blood. The source of these receptors is a human donor in a cohort sampled during active COVID-19. The CDR3 runs from the conserved cysteine through the conserved F or W.

V gene	J gene	CDR3 length	CDR3 protein
TRBV11-2	TRBJ1-1	14	CASSLGQGNTEAFF
TRBV6-1	TRBJ2-7	15	CASSEAGRGTYEQYF
TRBV27	TRBJ2-7	13	CASSRTQGREQYF
TRBV2	TRBJ1-6	16	CASSEDQGPYNSPLHF
TRBV28	TRBJ1-5	15	CASSKGQRGAQPQHF
TRBV6-5	TRBJ2-1	11	CATTRLNEQFF
TRBV5-1	TRBJ1-1	14	CASSLSGGYTEAFF
TRBV11-1	TRBJ2-1	15	CASSPATQPGYEQFF
TRBV2	TRBJ2-3	14	CASSGYGQGVLRYF
TRBV2	TRBJ2-7	12	CATRDSSYEQYF
TRBV12-1	TRBJ2-1	15	CASSIPGLRNNEQFF
TRBV20-1	TRBJ1-2	9	CSAPGGNTF
TRBV3-1/TRBV3-2	TRBJ2-1	16	CASSQVSGTPKGEQFF
TRBV20-1	TRBJ2-3	11	CSRRPGNTQYF
TRBV2	TRBJ1-5	15	CASSEQGLGNQPQHF
TRBV2	TRBJ2-5	16	CASKPGLAGGRETQYF
TRBV25-1	TRBJ1-1	15	CASSVDGKPNTEAFF
TRBV11-2	TRBJ1-2	12	CASSLGTGSYTF
TRBV12-5	TRBJ2-1	14	CASGLSGQGDEQFF
TRBV27	TRBJ2-3	14	CASSGGTGVDTQYF
TRBV12-3/TRBV12-4	TRBJ2-3	12	CASSSLDPTQYF
TRBV6-1	TRBJ2-4	17	CASSEHGAGPIVDIQYF